This record covers a single T cell receptor (beta chain). Its antigen is undetermined. Losses at the gene ends were 0 bases for V and 3 bases for J; bases not matched to a gene: 4. CDR1 is SGHRS, CDR2 YFSETQ, per germline. The CDR3 length is 17 residues. The data were obtained in a study of cytomegalovirus exposure and HLA in healthy donors. Overall study findings and caveats: Reportedly, cytomegalovirus status was diagnosed with high sensitivity and specificity.

Both 60 Vbeta primers and 13 Jbeta primers went into the PCR. Measured with immunoSEQ multiplex PCR; TCRdb has only the in-frame clones, and not every one. This sample's table reports tens of thousands of clones. What was sequenced was PBMCs. V gene TRBV5-1 combines with J gene TRBJ2-2; 11 bases line up with TRBD2. The source is a man younger than 35 in good health and CMV-seropositive. The DNA of the CDR3 is TGCGCCAGCAGCTTGGTTCTAGCGGGAGGCGACACCGGGGAGCTGTTTTTT. Translating gives CASSLVLAGGDTGELFF.